A selection of T cell receptor beta chains follows, all from one sample in a study of response to subunit inactivated influenza vaccine. TCRdb re-analysed the RT-PCR reads in MiXCR, keeping a single row per CDR3 protein. Found here are just under 550,000 distinct CDR3 sequences, roughly 23% of them singletons; the top ten hold 2.8%. These data were likewise used in another study, on T cells expressing NK-cell markers.

The input for sequencing was CD4+ T cells sorted from PBMCs, taken roughly 13 days after vaccination. These receptors originate from a man aged 45-65 years who received an inactivated influenza vaccine. Both conserved end residues are part of each CDR3. Each record gives: D gene, J gene, V gene, clone size, CDR3 DNA, CDR3 protein. D genes are given only for firm matches. The size field is filled for only some rows; it gives once, few, many or a size class.

d_call: TRBD1
j_call: TRBJ2-1
v_call: TRBV9
clone_size: few
cdr3_nt: TGTGCCAGCAGCTCTCAAGGGGGCCCGGGTGAGCAGTTCTTC
cdr3_aa: CASSSQGGPGEQFF

d_call: TRBD1
j_call: TRBJ1-5
v_call: TRBV6-1
clone_size: NA
cdr3_nt: TGTGCCAGCAGCCCACCGGGACAGGGCAATCAGCCCCAGCATTTT
cdr3_aa: CASSPPGQGNQPQHF

d_call: NA
j_call: TRBJ2-1
v_call: TRBV20-1
clone_size: few
cdr3_nt: TGCAGTGCTAGCCCATCGTTGTTAAGTAAGGATGAGCAGTTCTTC
cdr3_aa: CSASPSLLSKDEQFF

d_call: NA
j_call: TRBJ2-5
v_call: TRBV2
clone_size: many
cdr3_nt: TGTGCCACCGGGTACCAAGAGACCCAGTACTTC
cdr3_aa: CATGYQETQYF

d_call: NA
j_call: TRBJ2-3
v_call: TRBV25-1
clone_size: NA
cdr3_nt: TGTGCCAGCAGCCCACTTCTGGGGGGGCTAACAGATACGCAGTATTTT
cdr3_aa: CASSPLLGGLTDTQYF

d_call: NA
j_call: TRBJ1-6
v_call: TRBV12-3/TRBV12-4
clone_size: few
cdr3_nt: TGTGCCATCAAGCTAGGGAATAATTCACCCCTCCACTTT
cdr3_aa: CAIKLGNNSPLHF

d_call: TRBD2
j_call: TRBJ2-5
v_call: TRBV4-2
clone_size: NA
cdr3_nt: TGTGCCAGCAGCCAAGATTCACGGGGAGGGGAGACCCAGTACTTC
cdr3_aa: CASSQDSRGGETQYF

d_call: TRBD1
j_call: TRBJ1-1
v_call: TRBV3-1
clone_size: few
cdr3_nt: TGTGCCAGCAGCCAAAATTACAGGGGGCGCGGGCTGAACACTGAAGCTTTCTTT
cdr3_aa: CASSQNYRGRGLNTEAFF

d_call: NA
j_call: TRBJ1-1
v_call: TRBV20-1
clone_size: NA
cdr3_nt: TGCAGTGCTCTTGGACAGACTGTGAACACTGAAGCTTTCTTT
cdr3_aa: CSALGQTVNTEAFF

d_call: NA
j_call: TRBJ2-2
v_call: TRBV21-1
clone_size: NA
cdr3_nt: TGTGCCACCCAGGGGGGAAACACCGGGGAGCTGTTTTTT
cdr3_aa: CATQGGNTGELFF

d_call: TRBD1
j_call: TRBJ2-1
v_call: TRBV29-1
clone_size: few
cdr3_nt: TGCAGCGTTGAAGTCCCCAACTACAGGGGCATTGAGCAGTTCTTC
cdr3_aa: CSVEVPNYRGIEQFF

d_call: NA
j_call: TRBJ2-3
v_call: TRBV3-1
clone_size: few
cdr3_nt: TGTGCCAGCAGCCAAGATCTAGGGAGCCTCGATACGCAGTATTTT
cdr3_aa: CASSQDLGSLDTQYF